This TCR beta chain is drawn from a study of siplizumab effects on memory and regulatory T cells. Study-level findings and limits: Naive T cells seemed more diverse than memory cells and seemed major alloresponse contributors. No functional test confirmed suppression by proliferating siplizumab-culture Tregs.

In the case of this clone: The antigen is not known.

Assay: immunoSEQ multiplex PCR; the TCRdb copy retains only in-frame clones and omits some. The sample has 100,000 or so clones; around 90% are singletons. The sample comprised non-Treg CD4+ T cells sorted from blood. The sequence was obtained from a human donor in good health.

Here the CDR3 reads CASSIVGGHYNEQFF. The CDR3 DNA is TGTGCCAGTAGTATAGTAGGAGGCCACTACAATGAGCAGTTCTTC. This chain joins TRBV19 and TRBJ2-1; a possible D gene is TRBD2 (5 bases). V shed 1 base and J shed 3 bases, with 10 bases lying between them. The CDR3 consists of 15 residues. CDR1 and CDR2 from the germline V gene are LNHDA and SQIVND (reference sequence).